This T cell receptor (beta chain) was sequenced in a study of blood T cell repertoires in COVID-19. Study details: In Cohort 3, a recovered donor had either two negative PCRs, clearance, or symptom resolution.

Some clones are missing from TCRdb's copy, which holds only in-frame ones; the method was immunoSEQ multiplex PCR. Of approximately 250,000 clones in the sample, around 89% were seen once. The TCR sequence derives from a woman aged 60-70 years in a cohort exposed to, infected with or recovered from COVID-19 (not recorded which). Sequencing input: PBMCs or T cells enriched from blood (not recorded which).

CDR3 region: CASSFTGGRDEQFF. Written as DNA, the CDR3 is TGTGCCAGCAGCTTCACGGGGGGGCGCGATGAGCAGTTCTTC. The chain couples TRBV7-2 to TRBJ2-1; 8 positions agree with TRBD2. The V segment lost 3 bases and the J segment 8 bases; nucleotides outside the gene matches: 6. The germline CDR1 and CDR2 sequences are SGHTA and FQGNSA. CDR3 length: 14 residues.